This is a list of T cell receptor beta chains from one sample in a study of cytomegalovirus exposure and HLA in healthy donors. Assay: immunoSEQ multiplex PCR; the TCRdb copy retains only in-frame clones and omits some. The sample holds 140,000 to 150,000 clones; over 70% are singletons and the top ten take about 6.9%. Sequenced material: PBMCs. These receptors were obtained from a woman aged 40 to 50 in good health and CMV-seropositive. Each CDR3 is given with its conserved first and last residue. The D gene is left open where the match is weak. Rows give clone size only sometimes, using once, few, many, or a class for an expanded clone.

>TRBV10-2|.|TRBJ1-2|15|TRBD1
TGCGCCAGCAGTGAGTCAAACAGGGGGGGCTATGGCTACACCTTC
CASSESNRGGYGYTF
>TRBV2|.|TRBJ2-1|16|TRBD2
TGTGCCAGCAGTGCCGTAGCGGGGAGTACATCAAATGAGCAGTTCTTC
CASSAVAGSTSNEQFF
>TRBV10-1|.|TRBJ2-5|14|.
TGCGCCAGCAGTGATTCCGGGGGGCGAGAGACCCAGTACTTC
CASSDSGGRETQYF
>TRBV6-1|.|TRBJ2-2|15|TRBD1
TGTGCCAGCAGTAGGGACAGGGTATGGACCGGGGAGCTGTTTTTT
CASSRDRVWTGELFF
>TRBV30|.|TRBJ2-7|14|TRBD1
TGTGCCTGGAGTCGGGGGACAGGAGGAGGCGAGCAGTACTTC
CAWSRGTGGGEQYF
>TRBV5-1|.|TRBJ1-2|14|.
TGCGCCAGCAGCTCTGACGGAGCTAACTATGGCTACACCTTC
CASSSDGANYGYTF
>TRBV2|few|TRBJ2-5|11|.
TGTGCCAGCACGGGAGACGTGACCCAGTACTTC
CASTGDVTQYF
>TRBV6-1|.|TRBJ1-2|13|.
TGTGCCAGCAGTGTCGCGAAAAACTATGGCTACACCTTC
CASSVAKNYGYTF
>TRBV7-6|.|TRBJ2-3|12|.
TGTGCCAGCAGCCGATCCAGGGATACGCAGTATTTT
CASSRSRDTQYF
>TRBV25-1|.|TRBJ1-4|15|TRBD1
TGTGCCAGCAGCGCACTCGGGACAGGAAGGGAAAAACTGTTTTTT
CASSALGTGREKLFF
>TRBV7-7|.|TRBJ2-1|14|TRBD2
TGTGCCAGCAGCCTACTAGCGGGGGACAATGAGCAGTTCTTC
CASSLLAGDNEQFF